Listed here are 23 T cell receptor beta chains from one sample, sequenced in a study of breast tumors, draining lymph nodes, adjacent tissues. Samples came from axillary lymph nodes draining the breast cancer. Each CDR3 protein gets one entry after TCRdb re-called the multiplex PCR reads with MiXCR. The sample contains 150,000 to 200,000 distinct CDR3 sequences, roughly 30% of which appear only once. Sequences were obtained from axillary lymph node tissue. These receptors originate from a female donor with breast cancer. Some clones in this sample may be carry-over from other donors' samples.

On this clonotype: Sequence at one end of the junction differs from germline and may be a read error. The CDR3 sequence: CASSLQGLGSYERYF. For the CDR3, the DNA is TGTGCCAGCAGTCTACAGGGCCTGGGCTCCTACGAGCGGTACTTC. This chain connects TRBV5-6 to TRBJ2-7; D is perhaps TRBD1 (6 bases). CDR1 SGHDT and CDR2 YYEEEE come from the germline V gene. There are 15 residues in the CDR3.

The chain has TRBV5-1 and TRBJ2-1, with D possibly TRBD1 on 5 matching bases. There are 16 residues in the CDR3. CDR1 SGHRS and CDR2 YFSETQ come from the germline V gene. V was clipped by 0 bases and J by 8 bases, with 18 bases between them. CDR3 coding DNA: TGCGCCAGCAGCTTGGAAGCACAGGCCATATTCCATGAGCAGTTCTTC. Protein sequence: CASSLEAQAIFHEQFF. Complete variable domain (other parts from reference TRBV5-1 and TRBJ2-1): KAGVTQTPRYLIKTRGQQVTLSCSPISGHRSVSWYQQTPGQGLQFLFEYFSETQRNKGNFPGRFSGRQFSNSRSEMNVSTLELGDSALYLCASSLEAQAIFHEQFFGPGTRLTVL.

This clonotype has just a few counts. V and J are TRBV2 and TRBJ1-2; tentatively, D is TRBD1 (5 bases). V lost 8 bases, J lost 10 bases, and 23 bases lay in between. The CDR3 sequence is 14 residues long. CDR1 and CDR2 from the germline V gene are SNHLY and FYNNEI. CDR3 sequence (DNA): TGTGCCAGCCGGGTCAGGGCGGGAGAAGGCGTCTACACCTTC. Translated: CASRVRAGEGVYTF.

This clonotype was seen at least ten times. The J gene is TRBJ2-7, the V gene TRBV5-1; no clear D gene. The germline V and J ends were trimmed by 0 bases and 6 bases, with 10 bases remaining between them. Germline loops: CDR1 SGHRS, CDR2 YFSETQ. This CDR3 comprises 13 residues. The CDR3: CASSLGERTEQYF. Written as DNA, the CDR3 is TGCGCCAGCAGCTTGGGGGAACGGACCGAGCAGTACTTC.

The table lists this clonotype with a count of one. The chain's CDR3 is CASNDGPGGGNVLTF. The CDR3 DNA is TGTGCCAGCAACGACGGACCAGGGGGTGGCAACGTCCTGACTTTC. The gene calls are TRBV9 and TRBJ2-6, with 7 bases identical to TRBD1. This CDR3 is built from 15 residues. With 6 bases clipped from V and 9 bases from J, the junction kept 12 bases outside the gene matches. CDR1 and CDR2 from the germline V gene are SGDLS and YYNGEE. The full variable domain, with the rest looked up from reference TRBV9 and TRBJ2-6, is DSGVTQTPKHLITATGQRVTLRCSPRSGDLSVYWYQQSLDQGLQFLIQYYNGEERAKGNILERFSAQQFPDLHSELNLSSLELGDSALYFCASNDGPGGGNVLTFGAGSRLTVL.

Many counts were recorded for this clonotype. The CDR3 DNA sequence: TGTGCCTGGAGCGGGACGGCCGGGGAGCTGTTTTTT. This codes for CAWSGTAGELFF. V usage is TRBV30 and J usage is TRBJ2-2; D may match TRBD1 or TRBD2 (5 bases each). Deletions cut 3 bases from V and 6 bases from J, with 8 bases between. The CDR3 sequence is 12 residues long. The germline gives CDR1 GTSNPN, CDR2 SVGIG (reference sequence).

This clonotype was detected ten times or more. The V and J genes are TRBV2 and TRBJ2-5, with 7 bases lining up with TRBD2. From germline, CDR1 is SNHLY and CDR2 FYNNEI. The length of the CDR3 is 17 residues. J gave up 2 bases and V 7 bases, and 16 bases lay outside the gene matches. CDR3 region: CASTKAVASGLQETQYF. The DNA for the CDR3 is TGTGCCAGCACCAAAGCGGTGGCTAGCGGACTACAAGAGACCCAGTACTTC.

Of note for this clonotype: A much bigger clone sits one base away, suggesting this may be a read error. The CDR3 region has the DNA TGTGCCAGCAGCTTCCTGAATTCCTACGAGCAGTACTTC. Translating gives CASSFLNSYEQYF. This chain joins TRBV13 and TRBJ2-7; no clear D gene. Germline-derived CDR1 and CDR2 are PRHDT and FYEKMQ (reference sequence). The V and J ends lost 3 bases and 1 base respectively, with 7 bases between them. This CDR3 is built from 13 residues.

On this clonotype: This may arise from a read error, as a much more abundant clone is one base away. The chain couples TRBV5-5 to TRBJ2-5; D unresolved. The V end was cut by 5 bases, the J end by 5 bases, with 13 bases between. Germline V lookup: CDR1 SGHKS, CDR2 YYEKEE (reference sequence). There are 13 residues in the CDR3. CDR3 in DNA: TGTGCCAGCAGACAAGAGAATCCTGAGACCCAGTACTTC. Its translation: CASRQENPETQYF.

This clonotype was seen at least ten times. One end of the junction fails to match germline, which may point to a read error. The rearrangement joins TRBV19 to TRBJ2-1; possibly TRBD2 for D (5 bases). CDR1 is LNHDA and CDR2 is SQIVND in the germline V gene (reference sequence). This CDR3 region has 15 residues. CDR3 protein: CASSILRTPYNEQFF. CDR3 nucleotide sequence: TGTGCCAGTAGTATTCTCAGGACTCCCTATAATGAGCAGTTCTTC.

This rearrangement joins TRBV29-1 to TRBJ1-3; 7 nucleotides agree with TRBD1. The CDR3 extends over 14 amino acids. V was pared by 8 bases and J by 1 base, with 8 bases of the junction left unmatched. Germline V lookup: CDR1 SQVTM, CDR2 ANQGSEA. This CDR3 reads CSLGGTASGNTIYF. In DNA form, the CDR3 reads TGCAGCTTAGGGGGGACAGCTTCTGGAAACACCATATATTTT.

This clonotype was found many times. The chain has TRBV6-5 and TRBJ2-5; 10 positions agree with TRBD1. Germline V gives CDR1 MNHEY, CDR2 SVGAGI. The CDR3 is 15 residues long. Trimming cost V 2 bases and J 4 bases; bases outside gene matches: 4. CDR3 in amino acids: CASSYGTGVGETQYF. Here the CDR3 DNA reads TGTGCCAGCAGTTACGGGACAGGGGTGGGAGAGACCCAGTACTTC.

This clonotype has at least ten counts. The chain uses TRBV20-1 and TRBJ2-3; TRBD2 aligns across 13 bases. The ends lost 0 bases at V and 3 bases at J; junction bases unmatched: 6. Germline CDR1 DFQATT, CDR2 SNEGSKA (reference sequence). There are 17 residues in the CDR3. For the CDR3, the DNA is TGCAGTGCTAGAGATCGAGGACTAGCGGGAGAGACAGATACGCAGTATTTT. It is translated as CSARDRGLAGETDTQYF.

This clonotype has a count of ten or more. The chain uses TRBV19 and TRBJ1-3, with D possibly matching TRBD1 (6 bases). V was clipped by 6 bases and J by 3 bases, with 15 bases between them. Germline-derived CDR1 and CDR2 are LNHDA and SQIVND (reference sequence). There are 15 residues in the CDR3. CDR3 region: CASRRTAVGGNTIYF. The CDR3, as DNA: TGTGCCAGTAGAAGGACAGCGGTGGGTGGAAACACCATATATTTT.

The chain combines TRBV29-1 with TRBJ1-2; perhaps TRBD1 as D (5 bases). The CDR3 totals 12 residues. Germline loops: CDR1 SQVTM, CDR2 ANQGSEA. V was clipped by 3 bases and J by 6 bases, with 11 bases between them. CDR3 loop: CSVDSGADGYTF. CDR3 coding DNA: TGCAGCGTTGACAGCGGGGCCGATGGCTACACCTTC.

This clonotype was recorded at least ten times. The chain joins TRBV13 to TRBJ2-7, with 8 bases that match TRBD2. V gave up 3 bases and J gave up 6 bases; unmatched junction bases: 10. The CDR3 has 15 residues. The germline V gene encodes CDR1 PRHDT and CDR2 FYEKMQ (reference sequence). The CDR3 coding sequence is TGTGCCAGCAGCTTGACGGTAGCGGGGCAGGGCGAGCAGTACTTC. Translated: CASSLTVAGQGEQYF.

This clonotype was counted many times. CDR3 region: CSASGTSGGYEQYF. DNA for the CDR3: TGCAGTGCTAGCGGGACTAGCGGGGGTTACGAGCAGTACTTC. The chain couples TRBV20-1 to TRBJ2-7; 14 bases are shared with TRBD2. Trimming took 3 bases from V and 4 from J; bases not matched to a gene: 2. The CDR3 runs 14 residues. From germline, CDR1 is DFQATT and CDR2 SNEGSKA (reference sequence).

This clonotype came up many times. The chain carries TRBV5-8 and TRBJ2-7; D uncertain. V was trimmed by 4 bases and J by 2 bases, leaving 13 bases between them. CDR3 size: 14 residues. CDR1 is SGHTS, CDR2 YDEGEE, per germline. CDR3 in DNA: TGTGCCAGCAGCCTCTATTTGGGAACCTACGAGCAGTACTTC. It is translated as CASSLYLGTYEQYF. Looking up the rest from reference TRBV5-8 and TRBJ2-7 gives the full variable domain: EAGVTQSPTHLIKTRGQQATLRCSPISGHTSVYWYQQALGLGLQFLLWYDEGEERNRGNFPPRFSGRQFPNYSSELNVNALELEDSALYLCASSLYLGTYEQYFGPGTRLTVT.

Many counts were recorded for this clonotype. The chain has TRBV29-1 and TRBJ2-5; weak D call: TRBD1 (6 bases). The CDR3 consists of 15 residues. V shed 4 bases and J shed 1 base, with 16 bases lying between them. Germline V CDR1 and CDR2: SQVTM, ANQGSEA. The CDR3 coding sequence is TGCAGCGTTGCCTTACCGAACAGGGTCCAAGAGACCCAGTACTTC. Protein product: CSVALPNRVQETQYF. The full variable domain, its missing parts supplied by reference TRBV29-1 and TRBJ2-5, is SAVISQKPSRDICQRGTSLTIQCQVDSQVTMMFWYRQQPGQSLTLIATANQGSEATYESGFVIDKFPISRPNLTFSTLTVSNMSPEDSSIYLCSVALPNRVQETQYFGPGTRLLVL.

This clonotype has just a few counts. The CDR3: CSARDPRNDRNTEAFF. In DNA form, the CDR3 reads TGCAGTGCTAGAGACCCACGGAACGACAGAAACACTGAAGCTTTCTTT. This chain joins TRBV20-1 and TRBJ1-1, with a weak D call TRBD1 (5 bases). The CDR3 length is 16 residues. Germline V gene data show CDR1 as DFQATT and CDR2 as SNEGSKA (reference sequence). V lost 0 bases to trimming and J lost 2 bases, with 16 bases between them.

As regards this clonotype: A read error may produce the germline difference seen at one junction end. The chain carries TRBV20-1 and TRBJ2-5; 8 bases are a match to TRBD2. This CDR3 is built from 11 residues. Germline V gene data show CDR1 as DFQATT and CDR2 as SNEGSKA (reference sequence). CDR3 sequence (DNA): TGCAGTGCTCGGCAGCGGGAGACCCAGTCCTTC. Its protein product is CSARQRETQSF.

The CDR3 DNA is TGCAGCGTTTCTGGTACCACCGGGGAGCTGTTTTTT. Its protein is CSVSGTTGELFF. V usage is TRBV29-1 and J usage is TRBJ2-2; no clear D. This CDR3 is built from 12 residues. Germline CDR1 SQVTM, CDR2 ANQGSEA. With 5 bases removed from V and 4 bases from J, the gap between germline ends came to 8 bases.

In its sample, this clonotype was seen many times. The gene calls are TRBV12-3 or TRBV12-4 and TRBJ2-3; a weak D match, TRBD1 (5 bases). V was pared by 2 bases and J by 2 bases, with 11 bases between. This CDR3 comprises 15 residues. CDR3 region: CASSLLQGATDTQYF. DNA of the CDR3: TGTGCCAGCAGTTTATTGCAGGGTGCCACAGATACGCAGTATTTT.